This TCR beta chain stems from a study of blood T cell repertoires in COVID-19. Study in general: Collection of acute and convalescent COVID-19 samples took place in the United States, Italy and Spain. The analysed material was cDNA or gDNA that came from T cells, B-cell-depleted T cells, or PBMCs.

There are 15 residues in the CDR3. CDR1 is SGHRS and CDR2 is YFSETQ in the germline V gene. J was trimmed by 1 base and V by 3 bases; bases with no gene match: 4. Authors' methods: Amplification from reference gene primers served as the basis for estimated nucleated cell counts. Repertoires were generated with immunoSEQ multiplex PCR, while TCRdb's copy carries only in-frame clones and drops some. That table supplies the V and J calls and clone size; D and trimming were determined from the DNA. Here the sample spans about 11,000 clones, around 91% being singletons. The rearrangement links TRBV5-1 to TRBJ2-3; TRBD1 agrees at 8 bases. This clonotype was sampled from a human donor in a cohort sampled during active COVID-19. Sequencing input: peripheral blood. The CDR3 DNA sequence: TGCGCCAGCAGCTGGCAGGACAGGGGCACAGATACGCAGTATTTT. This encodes CASSWQDRGTDTQYF.